The present T cell receptor (beta chain) was sequenced within a study of blood T cells in healthy people across ages. This clonotype was found a few times. Its target is unknown. A second 7 to 11 cycle PCR used barcoded and J-beta primers. One entry per CDR3 protein results from TCRdb running MiXCR on the 5' RACE reads. The table records more than 650,000 distinct CDR3 sequences, about 24% of them present only once. The CDR3 loop spans 14 amino acids. Trimming removed 6 bases from V and 4 bases from J; junction bases left unmatched: 7. CDR1 is MNHEY, CDR2 SVGEGT, per germline. General study findings and limits: The study lacked donor CMV status, which possibly confounded expanded clonotype changes.

The sequencing input was blood. This receptor was obtained from a man aged 65 to 79 in good health. The chain links TRBV6-2 or TRBV6-3 to TRBJ1-2; 8 positions agree with TRBD1. The CDR3 sequence is CASSPTGEAYGYTF. The CDR3 DNA reads as TGTGCCAGCAGCCCGACAGGGGAGGCCTATGGCTACACCTTC.